The 25 T cell receptor beta chains below come from one sample, sequenced in a study of blood T cell repertoires in COVID-19. The table came from immunoSEQ multiplex PCR; TCRdb's copy has only in-frame clones and leaves some out. The sample has 250,000 to 350,000 clones, 70% to 90% seen once. What was sequenced was peripheral blood. The receptors were gathered from a woman in her 30s who had recovered from COVID-19.

This sequence joins TRBV2 and TRBJ1-5; 7 bases are shared with TRBD1. The V gene's germline CDR1 is SNHLY and CDR2 FYNNEI. After removal of 6 bases from V and 7 bases from J, the junction contained 15 bases not matched to a gene. CDR3 length equals 16 residues. The CDR3 spells CASRQKQTGSGQPQHF. The CDR3 DNA follows: TGTGCCAGCAGACAAAAACAGACAGGGTCGGGCCAGCCCCAGCATTTT.

The chain has TRBV21-1 and TRBJ1-4; the table gives TRBD1 as D, unverified against the DNA. TRBV21-1 is described as a pseudogene. The length of the CDR3 is 9 residues. CDR3 sequence: CPQVEKLFF. Written as DNA, the CDR3 is TGTCCGCAGGTTGAAAAACTGTTTTTT.

The J gene is TRBJ1-5, the V gene TRBV6-6; maybe TRBD1 (5 bases). This CDR3 region has 14 residues. V dropped 0 bases and J dropped 4 bases, with 7 bases sitting between them. Germline CDR1 is MNHNY and CDR2 is SVGAGI (reference sequence). CDR3 residues: CASSYSAGNQPQHF. DNA of the CDR3: TGTGCCAGCAGTTACTCGGCAGGGAATCAGCCCCAGCATTTT.

The rearrangement joins TRBV7-2 to TRBJ1-1, with 7 bases lining up with TRBD1. Germline assignment: CDR1 SGHTA and CDR2 FQGNSA. This CDR3 is built from 13 residues. V shed 2 bases, J shed 4 bases, and the junction held 1 base outside the gene matches. The CDR3 DNA follows: TGTGCCAGCAGCTTAAACAGGGGCACTGAAGCTTTCTTT. It is translated as CASSLNRGTEAFF.

The chain recombines TRBV13 with TRBJ2-5, with 10 bases that match TRBD2. V dropped 5 bases and J dropped 0; count of bases not matched to a gene: 6. Germline V gene sequence: CDR1 PRHDT, CDR2 FYEKMQ (reference sequence). This CDR3 region has 16 residues. This CDR3 reads CASSASGLANQETQYF. CDR3 DNA: TGTGCCAGCAGCGCATCGGGACTAGCGAACCAAGAGACCCAGTACTTC.

The V call is TRBV6-6, the J call TRBJ1-4, with TRBD1 matching over 9 bases. The CDR3 totals 16 residues. With V trimmed by 6 bases and J by 5 bases, 10 bases remained unmatched. Germline CDR1 reads MNHNY; CDR2 reads SVGAGI (reference sequence). In DNA form, the CDR3 reads TGTGCCAGCAGCCCCTTTAGGGACAGGGTGAATGAAAAACTGTTTTTT. Translated: CASSPFRDRVNEKLFF.

This clone was observed a few times. This same CDR3 is encoded by further DNA sequences in the sample. This rearrangement joins TRBV25-1 to TRBJ1-6, with D maybe TRBD1 (6 bases). The CDR3 runs 14 residues. Trimming pared 3 bases from V and 6 bases from J, leaving 9 bases between. Germline lookup yields CDR1 MGHDK and CDR2 SYGVNS. CDR3 region: CASSEPQGNSPLHF. CDR3 in DNA: TGTGCCAGCAGTGAGCCACAGGGTAATTCACCCCTCCACTTT.

V gene TRBV5-1 combines with J gene TRBJ2-5, with a weak D call TRBD2 (6 bases). Per the germline V gene, CDR1 is SGHRS and CDR2 is YFSETQ. CDR3 length equals 15 residues. With 2 bases removed from V and 4 bases from J, the gap between germline ends came to 15 bases. The CDR3 bases are TGCGCCAGCAGCTTAGGAGGGAGCCGGGGAGAGACCCAGTACTTC. It specifies CASSLGGSRGETQYF.

The chain combines TRBV7-9 with TRBJ2-1; D perhaps matches TRBD1 (6 bases). This CDR3 has 16 residues. In germline, CDR1 is SEHNR, CDR2 FQNEAQ (reference sequence). V gave up 3 bases and J gave up 5 bases, with 17 bases separating them. The CDR3 loop reads CASSFLRDKRDNEQFF. CDR3 DNA sequence: TGTGCCAGCAGCTTTCTTCGGGACAAAAGGGACAATGAGCAGTTCTTC.

The chain couples TRBV5-6 to TRBJ1-2; D might be TRBD1 (6 bases). The germline V and J ends were trimmed by 4 bases and 4 bases, with 11 bases remaining between them. CDR1 SGHDT and CDR2 YYEEEE come from the germline V gene. This CDR3 has 13 amino acids. The CDR3 DNA reads TGTGCCAGCAGCGCACAGGGAACCTATGGCTACACCTTC. This sequence encodes CASSAQGTYGYTF.

This chain links TRBV28 with TRBJ2-7; D unclear. V was clipped by 5 bases and J by 0 bases, with 17 bases between them. Germline assignment: CDR1 MDHEN and CDR2 SYDVKM. This CDR3 has 16 residues. CDR3 sequence: CASSAWWASSSYEQYF. CDR3 DNA sequence: TGTGCCAGCAGTGCCTGGTGGGCGAGTAGCTCCTACGAGCAGTACTTC.

V gene TRBV11-2 combines with J gene TRBJ2-7; 10 bases are a match to TRBD1. This CDR3 is 15 amino acids long. Per germline, CDR1 SGHAT and CDR2 FQNNGV. With V trimmed by 0 bases and J by 5 bases, 4 bases remained unmatched. CDR3 nucleotide sequence: TGTGCCAGCAGCTTAGAAGGGACAGGGGTCGACGAGCAGTACTTC. Translated, it gives CASSLEGTGVDEQYF.

The CDR3 DNA is TGTGCCAGCAGTTTTGCTCAGGTCACTGAAGCTTTCTTT. It is translated as CASSFAQVTEAFF. The chain combines TRBV12-3 or TRBV12-4 with TRBJ1-1; D call uncertain. V was shortened by 3 bases and J by 4 bases, with 9 bases between the two germline ends. The CDR3 contains 13 residues.

V and J are TRBV4-3 and TRBJ1-1, with TRBD1 matching over 9 bases. The CDR3 spans 15 residues. The V and J ends lost 1 base and 6 bases, in that order; junction bases with no gene match: 6. CDR1 is LGHNA, CDR2 YSLEER, per germline. The chain's CDR3 is CASSQGTGEGAEAFF. The CDR3 bases are TGCGCCAGCAGCCAAGGGACAGGGGAGGGGGCTGAAGCTTTCTTT.

The genes are TRBV27 and TRBJ2-1; the D is unclear. This CDR3 comprises 12 residues. V shed 4 bases and J shed 7 bases, with 8 bases lying between them. Germline V lookup: CDR1 MNHEY, CDR2 SMNVEV (reference sequence). The CDR3 here is CASSSIRNEQFF. In DNA, the CDR3 is TGTGCCAGCAGTTCCATCCGGAATGAGCAGTTCTTC.

The rearrangement joins TRBV19 to TRBJ2-3; TRBD1 matches 9 bases. Germline assignment: CDR1 LNHDA and CDR2 SQIVND (reference sequence). The CDR3 loop spans 15 amino acids. V shed 4 bases, J shed 5 bases, and the junction held 7 bases outside the gene matches. The CDR3, as DNA: TGTGCCAGTAGTACCCGGGACAGGGCGGTAGATACGCAGTATTTT. Translation gives CASSTRDRAVDTQYF.

CDR3 loop: CASSALGRGDGYTF. DNA for the CDR3: TGTGCCAGCAGTGCCCTGGGGAGGGGGGATGGCTACACCTTC. This sequence joins TRBV28 and TRBJ1-2; weak D call: TRBD1 (6 bases). Germline loops: CDR1 MDHEN, CDR2 SYDVKM. The CDR3 extends over 14 amino acids. Trimming removed 5 bases at V and 6 bases at J, with 16 bases between.

The table lists this clone with a count of one. CDR3 sequence: CASSADSQAFF. As DNA, the CDR3 is TGTGCCAGCAGTGCGGACAGCCAAGCTTTCTTT. V usage is TRBV2 and J usage is TRBJ1-1, with D possibly matching TRBD1 (6 bases). This CDR3 comprises 11 residues. Between the trimmed V and J ends, which lost 4 bases and 9 bases, there was a span of 9 bases. Germline V lookup: CDR1 SNHLY, CDR2 FYNNEI.

This clone was found a few times. The rearrangement uses TRBV3-1 (or the pseudogene TRBV3-2) and TRBJ1-4; 7 bases line up with TRBD1. Germline CDR1 and CDR2: LGHDT and YNNKEL (reference sequence). The CDR3 extends over 14 amino acids. Losses at the gene ends were 4 bases for V and 7 bases for J; bases not matched to a gene: 6. The CDR3 DNA sequence: TGTGCCAGCAGCCCAGAAGGGACAGCTGAAAAACTGTTTTTT. Amino acids: CASSPEGTAEKLFF.

This chain joins TRBV20-1 and TRBJ2-3; 9 bases map to TRBD1. The junction had 8 bases not matched to a gene; V was cut back by 3 bases and J by 4 bases. CDR3 size: 15 residues. Germline V gives CDR1 DFQATT, CDR2 SNEGSKA (reference sequence). The CDR3 spells CSASDGTGSADTQYF. The CDR3 nucleotides read TGCAGTGCTAGTGATGGGACAGGGAGTGCAGATACGCAGTATTTT.

The chain couples TRBV7-9 to TRBJ2-7; 10 bases fit TRBD2. Unmatched junction bases numbered 4, after V lost 5 bases and J lost 3 bases. The V gene's germline CDR1 is SEHNR and CDR2 FQNEAQ (reference sequence). The CDR3 contains 14 residues. DNA for the CDR3: TGTGCCAGCAGCGCGCCTAGCGGGGGCTACGAGCAGTACTTC. Residues: CASSAPSGGYEQYF.

This chain links TRBV18 with TRBJ1-2; TRBD1 is a possible D gene (5 bases). The CDR3 runs 14 residues. Trimming removed 5 bases from V and 4 bases from J, with 14 bases in between. Germline loops: CDR1 KGHSH, CDR2 LQKENI. The CDR3 bases are TGTGCCAGCTCAAGCGACAGTTCACTCTATGGCTACACCTTC. It is translated as CASSSDSSLYGYTF. Full variable domain (missing parts from reference TRBV18 and TRBJ1-2): NAGVMQNPRHLVRRRGQEARLRCSPMKGHSHVYWYRQLPEEGLKFMVYLQKENIIDESGMPKERFSAEFPKEGPSILRIQQVVRGDSAAYFCASSSDSSLYGYTFGSGTRLTVV.

The V and J genes are TRBV24-1 and TRBJ2-7; a weak D match, TRBD1 (6 bases). CDR1 and CDR2 from the germline V gene are KGHDR and SFDVKD. Trimming stripped 1 base from V and 7 bases from J, with 7 bases between. The CDR3 sequence is 12 residues long. The CDR3 sequence: CATSDFGQEQYF. The CDR3 DNA is TGTGCCACCAGTGATTTTGGACAGGAGCAGTACTTC.

The genes are TRBV27 and TRBJ2-3; 8 bases align to TRBD2. Per germline, CDR1 MNHEY and CDR2 SMNVEV (reference sequence). Germline trimming cut 2 bases from V and 6 bases from J; bases unmatched to any gene: 1. The CDR3 covers 13 residues. CDR3 DNA: TGTGCCAGCAGTTTACGCGGGGGGGATACGCAGTATTTT. Its translation is CASSLRGGDTQYF.

The chain uses TRBV28 and TRBJ1-2; D not certain. The germline CDR1 and CDR2 sequences are MDHEN and SYDVKM. V lost 8 bases and J lost 0, with 10 bases in between. The CDR3 covers 13 residues. This CDR3 reads CASRYLANYGYTF. In DNA, the CDR3 is TGTGCCAGCCGCTACCTCGCTAACTATGGCTACACCTTC.